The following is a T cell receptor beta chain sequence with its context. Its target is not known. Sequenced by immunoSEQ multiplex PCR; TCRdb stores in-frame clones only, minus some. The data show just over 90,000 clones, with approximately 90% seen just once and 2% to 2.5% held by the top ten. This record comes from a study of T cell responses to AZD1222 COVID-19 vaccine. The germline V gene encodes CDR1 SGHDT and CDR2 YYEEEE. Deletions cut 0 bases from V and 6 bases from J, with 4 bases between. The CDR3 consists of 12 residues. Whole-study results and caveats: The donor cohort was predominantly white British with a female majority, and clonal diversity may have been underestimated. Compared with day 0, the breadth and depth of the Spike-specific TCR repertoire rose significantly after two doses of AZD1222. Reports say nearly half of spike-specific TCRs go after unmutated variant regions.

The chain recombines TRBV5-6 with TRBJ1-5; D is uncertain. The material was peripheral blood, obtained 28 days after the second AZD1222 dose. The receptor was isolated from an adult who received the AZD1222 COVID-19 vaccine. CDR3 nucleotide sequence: TGTGCCAGCAGCTTGGAGGGTCAGCCCCAGCATTTT. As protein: CASSLEGQPQHF. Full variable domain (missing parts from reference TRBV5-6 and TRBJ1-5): DAGVTQSPTHLIKTRGQQVTLRCSPKSGHDTVSWYQQALGQGPQFIFQYYEEEERQRGNFPDRFSGHQFPNYSSELNVNALLLGDSALYLCASSLEGQPQHFGDGTRLSIL.